One sample yielded the 4 T cell receptor beta chains listed below, sequenced in a study of shared clonotypes between healthy human individuals. TCRdb's table, derived via immunoSEQ multiplex PCR, lists solely in-frame clones and lacks some. The sample includes roughly 2.5 million clones, around nine tenths seen only once; the top ten take about 0.13%. Sequencing was carried out using naive CD4+ T cells sorted from blood. Subset here: CD45RA+ positively selected. The receptors here all came from a man aged 18 to 35 in good health.

The rearrangement uses TRBV6-1 and TRBJ1-4, with D possibly being TRBD1 (5 bases). This CDR3 contains 16 residues. CDR1 and CDR2 from the germline V gene are MNHNS and SASEGT. V was trimmed by 0 bases and J by 8 bases, leaving 16 bases between them. CDR3 region: CASSEALPGGREKLFF. The CDR3 DNA reads TGTGCCAGCAGTGAAGCGCTTCCGGGGGGAAGGGAAAAACTGTTTTTT.

The chain is built from TRBV30 and TRBJ2-1, with 7 bases matching TRBD1. CDR3 length equals 14 residues. Germline V CDR1 and CDR2: GTSNPN, SVGIG (reference sequence). With V trimmed by 3 bases and J by 2 bases, 4 bases remained unmatched. The CDR3 reads CAWRARGTYNEQFF. CDR3 DNA sequence: TGTGCCTGGAGGGCCAGGGGGACCTACAATGAGCAGTTCTTC.

This sequence joins TRBV19 and TRBJ2-2, with 8 nucleotides matching TRBD2. Germline V gene data show CDR1 as LNHDA and CDR2 as SQIVND (reference sequence). The CDR3 has 15 amino acids. The junction had 8 bases not matched to a gene; V was cut back by 5 bases and J by 6 bases. Written as DNA, the CDR3 is TGTGCCAGTAGTGTGACTAGCGTAATCCCCGGGGAGCTGTTTTTT. It is translated as CASSVTSVIPGELFF. The whole variable domain, remainder taken from reference TRBV19 and TRBJ2-2, is DGGITQSPKYLFRKEGQNVTLSCEQNLNHDAMYWYRQDPGQGLRLIYYSQIVNDFQKGDIAEGYSVSREKKESFPLTVTSAQKNPTAFYLCASSVTSVIPGELFFGEGSRLTVL.

V usage is TRBV28 and J usage is TRBJ1-1; no firm D call. CDR1 is MDHEN and CDR2 is SYDVKM in the germline V gene. This CDR3 is built from 15 residues. The V gene lost 4 bases and the J gene lost 10 bases, with 22 bases spanning the gap. CDR3 in DNA: TGTGCCAGCAGTTCCCTTACTGGACCCCCGCCGGCAGCTTTCTTT. Translating it yields CASSSLTGPPPAAFF.